These T cell receptor beta chains were read from a single sample in a study of OX40 agonist ivuxolimab in advanced cancers. Profiled with immunoSEQ multiplex PCR; TCRdb holds only in-frame clones, not every one. The sample holds tens of thousands of clones, around 84% seen once. The source material was CD4+ or CD8+ T cells sorted from blood, sampled in a trial of the OX40 agonist ivuxolimab. The receptors stem from an adult with an advanced solid tumor such as melanoma, head and neck, liver or kidney cancer. Both conserved end residues are part of each CDR3. A D gene is named only where the DNA matches it firmly. Size is omitted from some rows. Given values are once, few, many or a class for expanded clones.

d_gene	v_gene	abundance	j_gene	CDR3nt	CDR3aa
NA	TRBV6-4	NA	TRBJ1-1	TGTGCCAGCAGTGACAGGGAGAACACTGAAGCTTTCTTT	CASSDRENTEAFF
TRBD2	TRBV7-3	NA	TRBJ2-7	TGTGCCAGCAGCCCGATGGGCGGGGGGACGATAGAGCAGTACTTC	CASSPMGGGTIEQYF
TRBD1	TRBV2	once	TRBJ2-7	TGTGCCAGCAAAACAGGGGGCGCGTCCTACGAGCAGTACTTC	CASKTGGASYEQYF
NA	TRBV4-3	NA	TRBJ2-1	TGCGCCAGCAGCCAAGATCTGGGCCGGCCCGAGCAGTTCTTC	CASSQDLGRPEQFF
TRBD2	TRBV7-7	NA	TRBJ2-2	TGTGCTACTAGCGGGGTAACCGGGGAGCTGTTTTTT	CATSGVTGELFF
TRBD1	TRBV5-1	NA	TRBJ2-7	TGCGCCAGCAGCTTGGGCCAGGGGGTGACTTTTTGGTACTTC	CASSLGQGVTFWYF
NA	TRBV11-2	NA	TRBJ1-1	TGTGCCAGCAGACCTGAGGGAGTCGGCACTGAAGCTTTCTTT	CASRPEGVGTEAFF
TRBD1	TRBV7-2	NA	TRBJ1-1	TGTGCCAGCAGACAGGACAGGAGCACTGAAGCTTTCTTT	CASRQDRSTEAFF
NA	TRBV11-3	NA	TRBJ1-1	TGTGCCAGCAGCTTTCGGGGCACTGAAGCTTTCTTT	CASSFRGTEAFF
NA	TRBV6-1	NA	TRBJ2-7	TGTGCCAGCGAAGAATACTACGAGCAGTACTTC	CASEEYYEQYF
NA	TRBV5-5	NA	TRBJ2-4	TGTGCCAGCAGTCTCGAGGGGAGCATTCAGTACTTC	CASSLEGSIQYF
TRBD2	TRBV6-6	NA	TRBJ2-5	TGTGCCAGCAGGAAACTAGCGGAACCTCAAGAGACCCAGTACTTC	CASRKLAEPQETQYF
NA	TRBV12-2	NA	TRBJ2-1	TGTGCAAGTCGCCCGTGGACAGGGCCTACACGAAACTCCTACAATGAGCAGTTCTTC	CASRPWTGPTRNSYNEQFF
TRBD1	TRBV30	NA	TRBJ1-1	TGTGCCTGCCTTTCATGGACAGGGGGGGGAACTGAAGCTTTCTTT	CACLSWTGGGTEAFF
NA	TRBV6-5	NA	TRBJ2-4	TGTGCCAGCGAGTCCTGGGGAAACATTCAGTACTTC	CASESWGNIQYF
NA	TRBV6-6	NA	TRBJ1-5	TGTGCCAGCAGTTACAGAATTACTAGCAATCAGCCCCAGCATTTT	CASSYRITSNQPQHF
NA	TRBV10-1	NA	TRBJ1-1	TGCGCCAGCAGTGGTGGCTTTGGGGGCGCAGGCACTGAAGCTTTCTTT	CASSGGFGGAGTEAFF
NA	TRBV20-1	NA	TRBJ1-2	TGCAGTGCAGGGTCTAACTATGGCTACACCTTC	CSAGSNYGYTF
NA	TRBV18	NA	TRBJ1-1	TGTGCCAGCTCACGCGTCAGTTTAATGAACACTGAAGCTTTCTTT	CASSRVSLMNTEAFF
NA	TRBV4-1	NA	TRBJ1-1	TGCGCCAGCAGCCACTCTCTTACGGGACACCGGCAGAACACTGAAGCTTTCTTT	CASSHSLTGHRQNTEAFF
NA	TRBV6-1	once	TRBJ1-1	TGTGCCAGCAGTGACGGGGGGAGGGTCACTGAAGCTTTCTTT	CASSDGGRVTEAFF
TRBD2	TRBV11-2	NA	TRBJ2-1	TGTGCCAGCAGCTTAGTCCCCCGCGGGAGGGGCTACAATGAGCAGTTCTTC	CASSLVPRGRGYNEQFF
NA	TRBV5-8	once	TRBJ1-5	TGTGCCAGCAGCTTTGGGGTCCTTTCTTCTAATCAGCCCCAGCATTTT	CASSFGVLSSNQPQHF
NA	TRBV2	NA	TRBJ1-1	TGTGCCAGCAGCAAGGGGGGAGGATCGAACACTGAAGCTTTCTTT	CASSKGGGSNTEAFF
NA	TRBV27	NA	TRBJ1-5	TGTGCCAGCAGCCCCCGGGGGCTTGGGAGCAATCAGCCCCAGCATTTT	CASSPRGLGSNQPQHF
TRBD1	TRBV19	NA	TRBJ2-1	TGTGCCAGTCGGACAGGGATTGAGCAGTTCTTC	CASRTGIEQFF
NA	TRBV5-5	few	TRBJ1-2	TGTGCCAGCAGCTTCGACGGGACCCCTGTCCGATATGGCTACACCTTC	CASSFDGTPVRYGYTF
NA	TRBV6-6	NA	TRBJ2-6	TGTGCCAGCAGCCGACAGTCTGGGGCCAACGTCCTGACTTTC	CASSRQSGANVLTF
TRBD2	TRBV14	NA	TRBJ2-5	TGTGCCAGCAGCCAAGACGGACTAGCGCAAGAGACCCAGTACTTC	CASSQDGLAQETQYF
NA	TRBV18	NA	TRBJ2-1	TGTGCCAGCTCACGGGACCTGAATGAGCAGTTCTTC	CASSRDLNEQFF
NA	TRBV2	once	TRBJ1-1	TGTGCCAGCAGTGATTATTCGGGGAACACTGAAGCTTTCTTT	CASSDYSGNTEAFF
TRBD1	TRBV6-1	NA	TRBJ1-2	TGTGCCAGCAGTGAAGCGGGACAGGCACCTGGCTACACCTTC	CASSEAGQAPGYTF
NA	TRBV6-5	NA	TRBJ1-2	TGTGCCAGCAGCCCGGGGCTTCGCAACTATGGCTACACCTTC	CASSPGLRNYGYTF
TRBD2	TRBV4-2	NA	TRBJ2-7	TGTGCCAGCAGCCAGGGAGGGATCTACGAGCAGTACTTC	CASSQGGIYEQYF
TRBD1	TRBV11-3	few	TRBJ2-5	TGTGCCAGCAGCCCCAGGACAGGGCAAGAGACCCAGTACTTC	CASSPRTGQETQYF